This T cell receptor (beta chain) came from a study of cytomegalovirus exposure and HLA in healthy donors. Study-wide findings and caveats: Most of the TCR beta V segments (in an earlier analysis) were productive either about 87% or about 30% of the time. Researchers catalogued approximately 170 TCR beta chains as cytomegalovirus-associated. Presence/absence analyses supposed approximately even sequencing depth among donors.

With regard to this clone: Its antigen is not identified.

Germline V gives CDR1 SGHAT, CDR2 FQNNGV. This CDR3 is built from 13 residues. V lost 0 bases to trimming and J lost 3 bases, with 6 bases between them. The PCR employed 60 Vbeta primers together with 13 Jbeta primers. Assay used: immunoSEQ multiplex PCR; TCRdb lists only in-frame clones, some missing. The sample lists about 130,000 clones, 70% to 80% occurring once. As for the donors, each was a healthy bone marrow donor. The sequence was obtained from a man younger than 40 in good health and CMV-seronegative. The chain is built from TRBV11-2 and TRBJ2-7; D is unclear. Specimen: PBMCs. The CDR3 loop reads CASSLDLRYEQYF. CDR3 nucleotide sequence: TGTGCCAGCAGCTTAGATCTCCGCTACGAGCAGTACTTC.